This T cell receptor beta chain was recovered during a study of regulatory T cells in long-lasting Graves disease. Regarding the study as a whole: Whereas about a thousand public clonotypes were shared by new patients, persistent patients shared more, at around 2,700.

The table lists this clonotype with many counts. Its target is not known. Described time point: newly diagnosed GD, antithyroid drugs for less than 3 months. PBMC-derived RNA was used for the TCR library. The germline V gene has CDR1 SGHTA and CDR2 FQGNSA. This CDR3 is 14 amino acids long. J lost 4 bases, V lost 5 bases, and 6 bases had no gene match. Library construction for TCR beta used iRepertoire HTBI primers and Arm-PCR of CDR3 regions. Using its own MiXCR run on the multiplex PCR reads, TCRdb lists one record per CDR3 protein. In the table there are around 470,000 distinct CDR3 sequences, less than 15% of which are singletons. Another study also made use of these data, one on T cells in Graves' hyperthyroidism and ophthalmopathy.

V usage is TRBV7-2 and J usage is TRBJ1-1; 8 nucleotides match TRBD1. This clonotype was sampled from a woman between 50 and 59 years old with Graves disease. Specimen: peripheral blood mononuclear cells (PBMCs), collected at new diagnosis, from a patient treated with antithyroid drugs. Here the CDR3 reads CASSLRTGSTEAFF. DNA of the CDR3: TGTGCCAGCAGCCTCCGGACAGGGAGCACTGAAGCTTTCTTT. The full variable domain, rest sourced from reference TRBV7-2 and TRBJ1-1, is GAGVSQSPSNKVTEKGKDVELRCDPISGHTALYWYRQSLGQGLEFLIYFQGNSAPDKSGLPSDRFSAERTGGSVSTLTIQRTQQEDSAVYLCASSLRTGSTEAFFGQGTRLTVV.